A selection of T cell receptor beta chains follows, all from one sample in a study of shared clonotypes between healthy human individuals. Measured with immunoSEQ multiplex PCR; TCRdb has only the in-frame clones, and not every one. The sample consists of fewer than 400,000 clones, about 74% of them appearing once. The sample was memory CD4+ T cells sorted from blood. These receptors came from a man aged 25-45 years in good health. CDR3s include the opening cysteine and the closing phenylalanine or tryptophan. The order of the fields is D gene, J gene, V gene, clone size, CDR3 protein, CDR3 DNA. The D gene is left open where the match is weak. Only part of the rows carry a size: once, few, many, or a class if the clone is expanded.

d_gene: .
j_gene: TRBJ2-7
v_gene: TRBV4-1
abundance: .
CDR3aa: CASSHRNPGLSSYEQYF
CDR3nt: TGCGCCAGCAGCCACAGAAACCCGGGCCTTAGCTCCTACGAGCAGTACTTC

d_gene: .
j_gene: TRBJ2-7
v_gene: TRBV5-1
abundance: .
CDR3aa: CASSRTVQYEEQYF
CDR3nt: TGCGCCAGCAGCCGGACAGTTCAATACGAAGAGCAGTACTTC

d_gene: .
j_gene: TRBJ2-7
v_gene: TRBV7-2
abundance: .
CDR3aa: CASSPSGPSEQYF
CDR3nt: TGTGCCAGCAGCCCCTCGGGCCCTTCGGAGCAGTACTTC

d_gene: .
j_gene: TRBJ1-2
v_gene: TRBV2
abundance: .
CDR3aa: CASSEALSWVRF
CDR3nt: TGTGCCAGCAGTGAAGCGTTGTCTTGGGTCCGCTTC

d_gene: TRBD2
j_gene: TRBJ2-2
v_gene: TRBV5-4
abundance: .
CDR3aa: CASSSGLAGVIGELFF
CDR3nt: TGTGCCAGCAGCTCGGGACTAGCGGGAGTTATCGGGGAGCTGTTTTTT

d_gene: TRBD1
j_gene: TRBJ1-2
v_gene: TRBV6-1
abundance: .
CDR3aa: CASSAGDRGGYTF
CDR3nt: TGTGCCAGCAGTGCAGGGGACAGGGGCGGCTACACCTTC

d_gene: .
j_gene: TRBJ2-7
v_gene: TRBV21-1
abundance: .
CDR3aa: CASWKASGKPLYEQYF
CDR3nt: TGTGCCAGCTGGAAGGCTAGCGGGAAACCCCTCTACGAGCAGTACTTC

d_gene: .
j_gene: TRBJ2-7
v_gene: TRBV11-2
abundance: .
CDR3aa: CASSLDRLNYEQYF
CDR3nt: TGTGCCAGCAGCTTAGACAGGCTCAATTACGAGCAGTACTTC

d_gene: TRBD2
j_gene: TRBJ2-3
v_gene: TRBV6-1
abundance: .
CDR3aa: CASSGARLAGGGSTDTQYF
CDR3nt: TGTGCCAGCAGTGGGGCCCGACTAGCGGGAGGGGGAAGCACAGATACGCAGTATTTT

d_gene: .
j_gene: TRBJ2-3
v_gene: TRBV6-5
abundance: .
CDR3aa: CASSYRGRFTDTQYF
CDR3nt: TGTGCCAGCAGTTACAGGGGGAGGTTCACAGATACGCAGTATTTT

d_gene: .
j_gene: TRBJ2-7
v_gene: TRBV19
abundance: .
CDR3aa: CASSILLSSYEQYF
CDR3nt: TGTGCCAGTAGCATCCTGTTGAGCTCCTACGAGCAGTACTTC

d_gene: .
j_gene: TRBJ2-5
v_gene: TRBV23-1
abundance: .
CDR3aa: CALKSLSLALKQETQYF
CDR3nt: TGCGCCTTAAAGTCCTTATCCCTGGCCCTCAAGCAAGAGACCCAGTACTTC

d_gene: .
j_gene: TRBJ2-7
v_gene: TRBV6-5
abundance: many
CDR3aa: CASSYGGTGSYEQYF
CDR3nt: TGTGCCAGCAGTTACGGAGGGACGGGGAGTTACGAGCAGTACTTC

d_gene: .
j_gene: TRBJ2-1
v_gene: TRBV15
abundance: many
CDR3aa: CATSTRDSYNEQFF
CDR3nt: TGTGCCACCAGCACCAGGGACTCCTACAATGAGCAGTTCTTC

d_gene: .
j_gene: TRBJ1-2
v_gene: TRBV2
abundance: .
CDR3aa: CASRPTGAYYGYTF
CDR3nt: TGTGCCAGCAGGCCCACGGGGGCGTACTATGGCTACACCTTC

d_gene: .
j_gene: TRBJ1-4
v_gene: TRBV29-1
abundance: .
CDR3aa: CSASSWGGVDEKLFF
CDR3nt: TGCAGCGCCTCCTCCTGGGGGGGGGTTGATGAAAAACTGTTTTTT

d_gene: .
j_gene: TRBJ1-5
v_gene: TRBV7-2
abundance: few
CDR3aa: CASSLGPSNQPQHF
CDR3nt: TGTGCCAGCAGCTTAGGCCCCTCCAATCAGCCCCAGCATTTT

d_gene: TRBD1
j_gene: TRBJ2-3
v_gene: TRBV18
abundance: .
CDR3aa: CASSQGARTDTQYF
CDR3nt: TGTGCCAGCTCTCAGGGGGCGAGGACAGATACGCAGTATTTT

d_gene: TRBD1
j_gene: TRBJ2-5
v_gene: TRBV5-1
abundance: few
CDR3aa: CASSNRGYQETQYF
CDR3nt: TGCGCCAGCAGCAACAGGGGATACCAAGAGACCCAGTACTTC

d_gene: .
j_gene: TRBJ2-7
v_gene: TRBV5-8
abundance: .
CDR3aa: CASSLRILYEQYF
CDR3nt: TGTGCCAGCAGCCTAAGGATCCTCTACGAGCAGTACTTC

d_gene: TRBD2
j_gene: TRBJ2-7
v_gene: TRBV28
abundance: .
CDR3aa: CASNPGLAGGGSYEQYF
CDR3nt: TGTGCCAGCAACCCGGGACTAGCGGGAGGGGGATCCTACGAGCAGTACTTC

d_gene: TRBD1
j_gene: TRBJ1-4
v_gene: TRBV5-1
abundance: .
CDR3aa: CASSSAGTGNEKLFF
CDR3nt: TGCGCCAGCAGCTCTGCCGGGACAGGGAATGAAAAACTGTTTTTT

d_gene: TRBD1
j_gene: TRBJ2-7
v_gene: TRBV5-4
abundance: .
CDR3aa: CASSLGDRDYEQYF
CDR3nt: TGTGCCAGCAGCTTGGGGGACAGGGACTACGAGCAGTACTTC

d_gene: .
j_gene: TRBJ1-1
v_gene: TRBV20-1
abundance: few
CDR3aa: CSASSDTEAFF
CDR3nt: TGCAGTGCTAGCTCGGATACTGAAGCTTTCTTT

d_gene: .
j_gene: TRBJ2-7
v_gene: TRBV7-8
abundance: .
CDR3aa: CASNAVGGSYEQYF
CDR3nt: TGTGCCAGCAACGCGGTTGGGGGTTCCTACGAGCAGTACTTC

d_gene: .
j_gene: TRBJ2-5
v_gene: TRBV4-3
abundance: .
CDR3aa: CASSQEAGRWETQYF
CDR3nt: TGCGCCAGCAGCCAAGAGGCAGGACGTTGGGAGACCCAGTACTTC

d_gene: TRBD2
j_gene: TRBJ2-1
v_gene: TRBV5-4
abundance: .
CDR3aa: CASLTTSGTRNYNEQFF
CDR3nt: TGTGCCAGCCTAACTACTTCCGGGACTAGAAACTACAATGAGCAGTTCTTC

d_gene: .
j_gene: TRBJ2-7
v_gene: TRBV7-2
abundance: .
CDR3aa: CASSSHDYEQYF
CDR3nt: TGTGCCAGCAGCTCACACGACTACGAGCAGTACTTC

d_gene: TRBD2
j_gene: TRBJ2-3
v_gene: TRBV15
abundance: few
CDR3aa: CATSSLDFSGSQYTQYF
CDR3nt: TGTGCCACCAGCAGCCTAGATTTTAGCGGGAGCCAATATACGCAGTATTTT

d_gene: TRBD1
j_gene: TRBJ2-3
v_gene: TRBV19
abundance: .
CDR3aa: CASRPTGAARTDTQYF
CDR3nt: TGTGCCAGTAGACCAACAGGGGCGGCACGCACAGATACGCAGTATTTT

d_gene: TRBD1
j_gene: TRBJ2-7
v_gene: TRBV28
abundance: .
CDR3aa: CASSLGQGGHEQYF
CDR3nt: TGTGCCAGCAGTTTAGGACAGGGGGGCCACGAGCAGTACTTC

d_gene: .
j_gene: TRBJ1-5
v_gene: TRBV7-9
abundance: .
CDR3aa: CASSLGTGRVGNQPQHF
CDR3nt: TGTGCCAGCAGCCTCGGGACTGGCCGGGTAGGTAATCAGCCCCAGCATTTT

d_gene: .
j_gene: TRBJ1-1
v_gene: TRBV4-2
abundance: .
CDR3aa: CASSPLRRDTEAFF
CDR3nt: TGTGCCAGCAGCCCCCTACGACGGGACACTGAAGCTTTCTTT

d_gene: .
j_gene: TRBJ2-2
v_gene: TRBV11-2
abundance: few
CDR3aa: CASSSLRQNTGELFF
CDR3nt: TGTGCCAGCAGCTCCCTCCGACAGAACACCGGGGAGCTGTTTTTT

d_gene: .
j_gene: TRBJ1-5
v_gene: TRBV7-9
abundance: .
CDR3aa: CASSSDSNQPQHF
CDR3nt: TGTGCCAGCAGCTCCGATAGCAATCAGCCCCAGCATTTT

d_gene: .
j_gene: TRBJ2-5
v_gene: TRBV5-1
abundance: .
CDR3aa: CASRRSTDPYQETQYF
CDR3nt: TGCGCCAGCAGAAGATCGACAGACCCGTACCAAGAGACCCAGTACTTC

d_gene: .
j_gene: TRBJ2-1
v_gene: TRBV29-1
abundance: .
CDR3aa: CSVEQGNEQFF
CDR3nt: TGCAGCGTTGAACAGGGAAATGAGCAGTTCTTC

d_gene: TRBD1
j_gene: TRBJ2-7
v_gene: TRBV18
abundance: .
CDR3aa: CASSLTLTGQGYEQYF
CDR3nt: TGTGCCAGCTCACTTACCTTAACCGGACAGGGCTACGAGCAGTACTTC

d_gene: .
j_gene: TRBJ2-1
v_gene: TRBV7-9
abundance: few
CDR3aa: CASSLQGRGNEQFF
CDR3nt: TGTGCCAGCAGCTTACAGGGGCGGGGGAATGAGCAGTTCTTC

d_gene: TRBD2
j_gene: TRBJ2-1
v_gene: TRBV5-8
abundance: .
CDR3aa: CASSSAAGLYNEQFF
CDR3nt: TGTGCCAGCAGCTCCGCAGCGGGACTTTACAATGAGCAGTTCTTC